Presented here are 8 T cell receptor beta chains from one specimen sequenced in a study of identical twins. TCRdb re-derived calls from the 5' RACE reads in MiXCR, one entry per CDR3 protein. The sample has nearly 650,000 distinct CDR3 sequences, just over 7% seen once. The same data also went into a second study, on yellow fever vaccine responses in identical twins.

Sample: PBMCs. The receptors were sampled from a woman aged 18-29 years in good health.

This clonotype appeared many times. The chain uses TRBV10-3 and TRBJ2-2; D possibly matches TRBD1 or TRBD2 (5 bases each). Germline values: CDR1 ENHRY, CDR2 SYGVKD. This CDR3 contains 15 residues. Deletions cut 6 bases from V and 2 bases from J, with 13 bases between. CDR3 in DNA: TGTGCCATCAGGGCCGGGACGGCAAACACCGGGGAGCTGTTTTTT. Translating it yields CAIRAGTANTGELFF.

The rearrangement links TRBV15 to TRBJ2-7; maybe TRBD2 (6 bases). The CDR3 contains 14 residues. Trimming left V 0 bases short and J 4 bases short, with 10 bases between. The germline V gene encodes CDR1 LNHNV and CDR2 YYDKDF (reference sequence). CDR3 DNA sequence: TGTGCCACCAGCAGAGATTCTGCGGGGTACGAGCAGTACTTC. Its protein is CATSRDSAGYEQYF.

This chain joins TRBV27 and TRBJ2-7; TRBD2 is a possible D gene (5 bases). The CDR3 spans 17 residues. Deletions cut 0 bases from V and 2 bases from J, with 17 bases between. Per the germline V gene, CDR1 is MNHEY and CDR2 is SMNVEV (reference sequence). The CDR3 loop is CASSLSWFRGSAYEQYF. The CDR3 nucleotides are TGTGCCAGCAGTTTATCGTGGTTCCGGGGATCGGCCTACGAGCAGTACTTC.

There are many counts of this clonotype. This chain uses TRBV6-4 with TRBJ2-2; TRBD1 aligns across 7 bases. CDR3 length equals 17 residues. CDR1 MRHNA and CDR2 SNTAGT come from the germline V gene. Trimming cost V 1 base and J 0 bases; bases outside gene matches: 5. CDR3 bases: TGTGCCAGCAGTGACTTAGAAGGGGGCGCGAACACCGGGGAGCTGTTTTTT. The encoded protein is CASSDLEGGANTGELFF.

This clonotype was found many times. The chain links TRBV20-1 to TRBJ1-1; D perhaps matches TRBD1 (5 bases). This CDR3 contains 11 residues. Trimming took 6 bases from V and 8 from J, leaving 13 bases between them. The germline V gene has CDR1 DFQATT and CDR2 SNEGSKA (reference sequence). As DNA, the CDR3 is TGCAGTGCCCCTGGACACGACGAAGCTTTCTTT. Protein sequence: CSAPGHDEAFF.

This clonotype appeared a few times. CDR3 sequence (DNA): TGTGCCAGCAGTTTACGGGAGAGAGGCGGGGAGCTGTTTTTT. It translates to CASSLRERGGELFF. V gene TRBV27 combines with J gene TRBJ2-2, with a possible D match to TRBD2 (6 bases). The length of the CDR3 is 14 residues. Trimming cost V 2 bases and J 7 bases, with 11 bases left between them. The germline V gene encodes CDR1 MNHEY and CDR2 SMNVEV (reference sequence).

J is TRBJ1-1 and V is TRBV5-6; D unresolved. Trimming took 0 bases from V and 1 from J, leaving 10 bases between them. Germline values: CDR1 SGHDT, CDR2 YYEEEE. The CDR3 runs 15 residues. The CDR3 reads CASSLAGVQNTEAFF. The CDR3 bases are TGTGCCAGCAGCTTGGCGGGAGTGCAGAACACTGAAGCTTTCTTT.

This chain joins TRBV7-9 and TRBJ1-4, with no clear D. Germline V gene sequence: CDR1 SEHNR, CDR2 FQNEAQ (reference sequence). CDR3 length: 13 amino acids. Trimming stripped 6 bases from V and 3 bases from J, with 8 bases between. In DNA form, the CDR3 reads TGTGCCAGCAGGGTGGGATCTAATGAAAAACTGTTTTTT. It codes for CASRVGSNEKLFF.